Each of the 32 T cell receptor beta chains below was sequenced from the same sample in a study of CD8+ T cells in alopecia areata. The treatment is: oral pan-JAK inhibitor, 5-10 mg twice daily. Extraction of RNA preceded its reverse transcription into cDNA, which served as the sequencing template. Data came from immunoSEQ multiplex PCR; TCRdb stores just in-frame clones and leaves some out. The table shows about 200,000 clones, with roughly 64% occurring only once. The sample consisted of CD4+ T cells sorted from blood, taken at week 24, from a patient treated with tofacitinib. These receptors all come from a human donor with alopecia areata.

This chain connects TRBV4-3 to TRBJ2-3; TRBD2 matches 10 bases. Germline-derived CDR1 and CDR2 are LGHNA and YSLEER. The V segment lost 2 bases and the J segment 2 bases; nucleotides outside the gene matches: 10. The length of the CDR3 is 18 residues. The CDR3 region is CASSQSPASGGDTDTQYF. The CDR3 coding sequence is TGCGCCAGCAGCCAATCCCCTGCTAGCGGGGGTGACACAGATACGCAGTATTTT.

The gene calls are TRBV5-4 and TRBJ2-7; 8 bases match TRBD1. The CDR3 runs 15 residues. Germline V gene data show CDR1 as SGHNT and CDR2 as YYREEE (reference sequence). Germline trimming cut 4 bases from V and 0 bases from J; bases unmatched to any gene: 6. CDR3 nucleotide sequence: TGTGCCAGCAGCCACGGACAGGGCCGCTCCTACGAGCAGTACTTC. Protein product: CASSHGQGRSYEQYF.

This clone was picked up a small number of times. The chain recombines TRBV25-1 with TRBJ2-7, with TRBD2 identical over 10 bases. CDR3 length: 16 residues. Germline CDR1 reads MGHDK; CDR2 reads SYGVNS. Losses at the gene ends were 4 bases for V and 9 bases for J; bases not matched to a gene: 15. In DNA, the CDR3 is TGTGCCAGCAGTGCGGCGTTGGGGCTAGCGGGAGCTGTGCAGTACTTC. Amino acids: CASSAALGLAGAVQYF.

The genes are TRBV4-3 and TRBJ2-5, with D uncertain. CDR3 size: 13 residues. Germline CDR1 is LGHNA and CDR2 is YSLEER. V gave up 4 bases and J gave up 2 bases, with 8 bases separating them. The DNA for the CDR3 is TGCGCCAGCAGCCTTTCAGAACAAGAGACCCAGTACTTC. It codes for CASSLSEQETQYF.

J is TRBJ2-5 and V is TRBV27; 11 bases line up with TRBD2. The CDR3 totals 14 residues. Unmatched junction bases numbered 3, after V lost 5 bases and J lost 4 bases. Per germline, CDR1 MNHEY and CDR2 SMNVEV (reference sequence). Here the CDR3 reads CASSRLAGLETQYF. The CDR3 region has the DNA TGTGCCAGCAGTCGACTAGCGGGGTTAGAGACCCAGTACTTC.

In nucleotides, the CDR3 is TGTGCCAGCAGTGAGGGGACAGACAATGATGGCTACACCTTC. Translation: CASSEGTDNDGYTF. J is TRBJ1-2 and V is TRBV6-4; 7 positions match TRBD1. This CDR3 has 14 residues. Trimming cost V 3 bases and J 6 bases; bases outside gene matches: 7. Germline lookup yields CDR1 MRHNA and CDR2 SNTAGT.

This clone was picked up a small number of times. The J gene is TRBJ1-1, the V gene TRBV18; 7 nucleotides agree with TRBD1. The CDR3 is made up of 14 amino acids. Germline V gene data show CDR1 as KGHSH and CDR2 as LQKENI. The V segment lost 3 bases and the J segment 2 bases; nucleotides outside the gene matches: 3. The CDR3: CASSPDRSNTEAFF. Here the CDR3 DNA reads TGTGCCAGCTCACCGGACAGGTCAAACACTGAAGCTTTCTTT.

This chain links TRBV5-7 with TRBJ1-4; no clear D gene. TRBV5-7 is an ORF, with its function uncertain. V dropped 0 bases and J dropped 6 bases, with 15 bases sitting between them. CDR3 length equals 16 residues. The CDR3 sequence is CASSLVFEQRHEKLFF. The CDR3, as DNA: TGTGCCAGCAGCTTGGTATTCGAACAGAGACATGAAAAACTGTTTTTT.

This clone was seen more than once but under ten times. Other nucleotide sequences in the sample specify the same CDR3. This sequence joins TRBV2 and TRBJ2-3, with D unclear. V lost 8 bases, J lost 3 bases, and 6 bases lay in between. The germline CDR1 and CDR2 sequences are SNHLY and FYNNEI. This CDR3 is built from 11 residues. The CDR3 bases are TGTGCCAGCCGATATACAGATACGCAGTATTTT. Encoded protein: CASRYTDTQYF. The variable domain in full, with the rest retrieved from reference TRBV2 and TRBJ2-3, is EPEVTQTPSHQVTQMGQEVILRCVPISNHLYFYWYRQILGQKVEFLVSFYNNEISEKSEIFDDQFSVERPDGSNFTLKIRSTKLEDSAMYFCASRYTDTQYFGPGTRLTVL.

The V and J genes are TRBV6-5 and TRBJ2-6; the D is unclear. This CDR3 has 12 residues. With 7 bases removed from V and 3 bases from J, the gap between germline ends came to 4 bases. Germline loops: CDR1 MNHEY, CDR2 SVGAGI. The CDR3 here is CASNFGANVLTF. The DNA of the CDR3 is TGTGCCAGCAATTTTGGGGCCAACGTCCTGACTTTC.

Concerning this clone itself: Distinct nucleotide sequences in the sample also encode this CDR3. The gene calls are TRBV15 and TRBJ1-2; maybe TRBD1 (6 bases). Trimming removed 3 bases at V and 4 bases at J, with 12 bases between. The CDR3 is 14 amino acids. Germline CDR1 is LNHNV and CDR2 is YYDKDF (reference sequence). CDR3 sequence: CATSREGGAYGYTF. CDR3 DNA: TGTGCCACCAGCAGGGAAGGGGGGGCCTATGGCTACACCTTC.

The chain has TRBV4-2 and TRBJ1-5, with 9 bases that match TRBD1. The V gene end was trimmed by 5 bases and the J gene end by 2 bases; junction bases not matched to a gene: 19. CDR1 is LGHNA, CDR2 YNFKEQ, per germline. The CDR3 has 20 amino acids. CDR3 protein: CASSGGGTGIGGGGNQPQHF. The CDR3 nucleotides read TGTGCCAGCAGCGGAGGTGGGACAGGGATCGGCGGGGGGGGCAATCAGCCCCAGCATTTT.

The chain is built from TRBV15 and TRBJ1-1, with TRBD1 matching 7 bases. The V and J ends lost 0 bases and 5 bases, in that order; junction bases with no gene match: 6. The germline gives CDR1 LNHNV, CDR2 YYDKDF (reference sequence). The length of the CDR3 is 15 residues. CDR3 DNA sequence: TGTGCCACCAGCAGAGAAGGCAGGGGGGCGACTGAAGCTTTCTTT. It yields the protein CATSREGRGATEAFF. Complete variable domain (other parts from reference TRBV15 and TRBJ1-1): DAMVIQNPRYQVTQFGKPVTLSCSQTLNHNVMYWYQQKSSQAPKLLFHYYDKDFNNEADTPDNFQSRRPNTSFCFLDIRSPGLGDTAMYLCATSREGRGATEAFFGQGTRLTVV.

This chain uses TRBV6-6 with TRBJ1-4, with D perhaps TRBD1 (5 bases). This CDR3 contains 14 residues. Germline CDR1 is MNHNY and CDR2 is SVGAGI (reference sequence). Trimming took off 6 bases at V and 12 bases at J, with 20 bases between the two ends. The DNA for the CDR3 is TGTGCCAGCAGCTTATACCGGGGGACCTGGGAACTGTTTTTT. The encoded protein is CASSLYRGTWELFF.

The genes are TRBV18 and TRBJ2-7; either TRBD1 or TRBD2 may fit D (5 bases each). Germline V lookup: CDR1 KGHSH, CDR2 LQKENI. The CDR3 loop spans 15 amino acids. Trimming stripped 5 bases from V and 0 bases from J, with 14 bases between. CDR3 DNA sequence: TGTGCCAGCTCAAACAGAGAGGGGCTCTCCTACGAGCAGTACTTC. Translating it yields CASSNREGLSYEQYF.

In nucleotides, the CDR3 is TGTGCCAGCTTTGACACGGCAGATACGCAGTATTTT. Translated, it gives CASFDTADTQYF. The rearrangement links TRBV6-5 to TRBJ2-3; no clear D. Trimming cost V 8 bases and J 4 bases, with 10 bases left between them. Germline lookup yields CDR1 MNHEY and CDR2 SVGAGI. CDR3 length equals 12 residues.

This clone showed up just a few times. The chain joins TRBV14 to TRBJ2-5; the D gene is possibly TRBD2 (6 bases). Germline lookup yields CDR1 SGHDN and CDR2 FVKESK. Trimming removed 1 base from V and 0 bases from J, with 9 bases in between. The CDR3 is 15 residues long. CDR3 DNA: TGTGCCAGCAGCCAAGGGTTAGCGGACCAAGAGACCCAGTACTTC. Translated: CASSQGLADQETQYF.

The chain is built from TRBV4-3 and TRBJ1-6; TRBD1 matches 9 bases. Germline values: CDR1 LGHNA, CDR2 YSLEER. V shed 1 base and J 10 bases; nucleotides not matched to a gene: 11. This CDR3 is built from 17 residues. The CDR3 spells CASSQATGGTLGSPLHF. CDR3 coding DNA: TGCGCCAGCAGCCAAGCGACAGGGGGAACGCTCGGCTCACCCCTCCACTTT.

The rearrangement joins TRBV9 to TRBJ2-4; D perhaps matches TRBD2 (5 bases). The CDR3 contains 15 residues. V gave up 4 bases and J gave up 0 bases, with 11 bases separating them. Germline CDR1 SGDLS, CDR2 YYNGEE. CDR3 sequence (DNA): TGTGCCAGCAGCCCGTGGGCGGGAGCCAAAAACATTCAGTACTTC. This codes for CASSPWAGAKNIQYF.

This chain links TRBV29-1 with TRBJ1-1; D is unresolved. There are 14 residues in the CDR3. V was cut by 5 bases and J by 4 bases, with 17 bases left in between. In germline, CDR1 is SQVTM, CDR2 ANQGSEA. The CDR3 region has the DNA TGCAGCGTTCTGGTATGGGGTTGGCGCACTGAAGCTTTCTTT. Protein sequence: CSVLVWGWRTEAFF.

The chain is built from TRBV5-1 and TRBJ2-7; 8 bases are a match to TRBD1. The CDR3 totals 13 residues. J was trimmed by 6 bases and V by 4 bases; bases with no gene match: 6. CDR1 is SGHRS, CDR2 YFSETQ, per germline. The CDR3 nucleotides read TGCGCCAGCAGCAGGGGACAGGTGGTCGAGCAGTACTTC. Protein: CASSRGQVVEQYF.

The chain recombines TRBV5-1 with TRBJ2-5, with D possibly being TRBD1 or TRBD2 (5 bases each). Trimming cost V 0 bases and J 2 bases, with 11 bases left between them. This CDR3 is 15 amino acids long. CDR1 is SGHRS and CDR2 is YFSETQ in the germline V gene. CDR3 amino acids: CASSLEAGSQETQYF. CDR3 DNA sequence: TGCGCCAGCAGCTTGGAGGCAGGGAGTCAAGAGACCCAGTACTTC.

The chain has TRBV7-3 and TRBJ2-2, with D hard to call. Germline CDR1 is SGHTA and CDR2 is FQGTGA. The CDR3 runs to 15 residues. V lost 6 bases to trimming and J lost 5 bases, with 16 bases between them. In nucleotides, the CDR3 is TGTGCCAGCAGTTACTCTTGGGGAACTACCGGGGAGCTGTTTTTT. As protein: CASSYSWGTTGELFF.

This clone was observed a handful of times. The chain couples TRBV4-3 to TRBJ2-7; 8 bases map to TRBD1. CDR3 length equals 14 residues. V was pared by 0 bases and J by 6 bases, with 4 bases of the junction left unmatched. CDR1 LGHNA and CDR2 YSLEER come from the germline V gene. The DNA for the CDR3 is TGCGCCAGCAGCCAAGATACAGGGGGACGCGAGCAGTACTTC. Encoded protein: CASSQDTGGREQYF.

This sequence joins TRBV20-1 and TRBJ2-7, with D possibly being TRBD1 (5 bases). The V gene lost 0 bases and the J gene lost 5 bases, with 5 bases spanning the gap. Germline V gene lookup returns CDR1 DFQATT and CDR2 SNEGSKA (reference sequence). The CDR3 is 11 residues long. The CDR3 nucleotides are TGCAGTGCTAGAGAAGGGGACGAGCAGTACTTC. Translating gives CSAREGDEQYF.

This sequence joins TRBV4-1 and TRBJ1-1; 8 positions match TRBD1. The CDR3 runs to 18 residues. Looked up from germline, CDR1 is MGHRA and CDR2 is YSYEKL. V gave up 1 base and J gave up 2 bases; unmatched junction bases: 12. As DNA, the CDR3 is TGCGCCAGCAGCCAAGGCGCAGGGGGCGCGTCGTCTAACACTGAAGCTTTCTTT. Translated, it gives CASSQGAGGASSNTEAFF.

V gene TRBV9 combines with J gene TRBJ2-6; 10 bases map to TRBD1. CDR1 SGDLS and CDR2 YYNGEE come from the germline V gene. Trimming cost V 0 bases and J 1 base; bases outside gene matches: 4. The CDR3 is made up of 18 amino acids. The CDR3 sequence is CASSVAADRGSGANVLTF. The CDR3 DNA sequence: TGTGCCAGCAGCGTAGCTGCGGACAGGGGGTCTGGGGCCAACGTCCTGACTTTC.

The CDR3 sequence: CASSPSGSNYGYTF. The CDR3, as DNA: TGTGCCAGCAGCCCCAGCGGGAGTAACTATGGCTACACCTTC. This chain joins TRBV7-9 and TRBJ1-2; D not resolved. V lost 5 bases to trimming and J lost 1 base, with 11 bases between them. The CDR3 has 14 amino acids. Per germline, CDR1 SEHNR and CDR2 FQNEAQ (reference sequence).

The chain recombines TRBV29-1 with TRBJ1-2; D gene unclear. The CDR3 contains 12 residues. Trimming stripped 5 bases from V and 0 bases from J, with 7 bases between. CDR1 SQVTM and CDR2 ANQGSEA come from the germline V gene. The CDR3 DNA sequence: TGCAGCGTTAAGACAACTAACTATGGCTACACCTTC. Translating gives CSVKTTNYGYTF.

This chain uses TRBV7-2 with TRBJ2-1, with TRBD2 matching over 7 bases. Germline-derived CDR1 and CDR2 are SGHTA and FQGNSA. The CDR3 is 13 residues long. Trimming took 8 bases from V and 10 from J; bases not matched to a gene: 11. The DNA of the CDR3 is TGTGCCAGCGCGCGGGGGAGTGGGCAGGAGCAGTTCTTC. Translation gives CASARGSGQEQFF.

This rearrangement joins TRBV7-8 to TRBJ2-1; 8 nucleotides line up with TRBD2. From germline, CDR1 is SGHVS and CDR2 FQNEAQ. The CDR3 extends over 13 amino acids. V gave up 1 base and J gave up 16 bases; unmatched junction bases: 9. The CDR3 bases are TGTGCCAGCAGCTTAGATCGGCGGGAGGTTCAATTCTTC. Translated: CASSLDRREVQFF.

The table lists this clone with a count of one. The genes are TRBV27 and TRBJ1-5; D uncertain. Deletions cut 6 bases from V and 4 bases from J, with 10 bases between. The germline gives CDR1 MNHEY, CDR2 SMNVEV (reference sequence). The CDR3 is made up of 13 amino acids. CDR3: CASRRTRNQPQHF. For the CDR3, the DNA is TGTGCCAGCAGACGGACGAGAAATCAGCCCCAGCATTTT.